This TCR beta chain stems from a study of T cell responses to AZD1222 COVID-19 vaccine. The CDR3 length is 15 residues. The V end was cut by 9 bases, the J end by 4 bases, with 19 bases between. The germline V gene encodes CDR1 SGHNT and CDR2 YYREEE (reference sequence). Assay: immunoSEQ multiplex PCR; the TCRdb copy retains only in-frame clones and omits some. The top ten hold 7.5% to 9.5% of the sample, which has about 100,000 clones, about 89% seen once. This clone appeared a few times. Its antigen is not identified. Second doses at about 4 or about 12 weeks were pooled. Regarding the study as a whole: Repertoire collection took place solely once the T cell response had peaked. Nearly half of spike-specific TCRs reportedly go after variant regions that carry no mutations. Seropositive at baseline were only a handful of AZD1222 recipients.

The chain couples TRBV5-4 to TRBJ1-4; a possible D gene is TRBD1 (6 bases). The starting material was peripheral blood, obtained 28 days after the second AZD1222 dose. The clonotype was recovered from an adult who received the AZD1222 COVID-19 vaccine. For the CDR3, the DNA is TGTGCCACGACCAACGCAGGGGACCATAATGAAAAACTGTTTTTT. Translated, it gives CATTNAGDHNEKLFF.